The rows below give T cell receptor beta chains drawn from one sample of a study of T cell responses to AZD1222 COVID-19 vaccine. Libraries were prepared by immunoSEQ multiplex PCR; TCRdb keeps only in-frame clonotypes and omits some of them. The table lists about 94,000 clones, 85% of them singletons. The source material was peripheral blood, sampled 28 days after the second AZD1222 dose. The receptors were sampled from an adult who received the AZD1222 COVID-19 vaccine. The CDR3 runs from the conserved cysteine through the conserved F or W. A D gene is named only where the DNA matches it firmly. Expanded clones get a size class; other rows say once, few or many, or leave the size out.

clone_size	j_call	v_call	d_call	cdr3_aa	cdr3_nt
few	TRBJ1-3	TRBV29-1	.	CSARTGSSGNTIYF	TGCAGCGCCCGGACGGGGAGCTCTGGAAACACCATATATTTT
.	TRBJ1-2	TRBV28	TRBD1	CASRDRVGGGYTF	TGTGCCAGCAGGGACAGGGTCGGCGGTGGCTACACCTTC
.	TRBJ1-1	TRBV6-5	.	CASQKTDMNTEAFF	TGTGCCAGCCAAAAGACAGACATGAACACTGAAGCTTTCTTT
.	TRBJ2-7	TRBV5-1	TRBD2	CASSPGLAAAYEQYF	TGCGCCAGCAGCCCGGGACTAGCGGCAGCCTACGAGCAGTACTTC
.	TRBJ2-3	TRBV6-5	.	CASSPMQGSTQYF	TGTGCCAGCAGTCCCATGCAGGGGAGTACGCAGTATTTT
.	TRBJ1-6	TRBV10-3	TRBD1	CAISESPGGSNSPLHF	TGTGCCATCAGTGAGTCGCCAGGGGGCAGTAATTCACCCCTCCACTTT
.	TRBJ2-3	TRBV9	.	CASSVEAAYTDTQYF	TGTGCCAGCAGCGTAGAGGCGGCTTATACAGATACGCAGTATTTT
.	TRBJ2-5	TRBV12-5	TRBD1	CASGEDRDQETQYF	TGTGCTAGTGGAGAGGACAGGGATCAAGAGACCCAGTACTTC
.	TRBJ1-4	TRBV4-1	.	CASSQVGGWGKLFF	TGCGCCAGCAGCCAAGTGGGGGGCTGGGGAAAACTGTTTTTT
.	TRBJ1-4	TRBV18	TRBD1	CASSLQFQGAVSEKLFF	TGTGCCAGCTCACTACAATTTCAGGGGGCAGTCAGTGAAAAACTGTTTTTT